The entry below gives a single T cell receptor (beta chain) sequence along with its context. The CDR3 loop spans 16 amino acids. Germline lookup yields CDR1 KGHSH and CDR2 LQKENI. Losses at the gene ends were 5 bases for V and 5 bases for J; bases not matched to a gene: 10. These data originate in a study of T cell changes during pregnancy in multiple sclerosis. The protocol was immunoSEQ multiplex PCR, while the TCRdb copy is restricted to in-frame clones and leaves out a portion. The table lists about 22,000 clones, 85% to 95% of them singletons, with less than 7.5% in the top ten. The starting material was CD8+ T cells from peripheral blood mononuclear cells, obtained in the third trimester of pregnancy. The genes are TRBV18 and TRBJ1-5, with 9 nucleotides matching TRBD1. This receptor was identified in a female donor with multiple sclerosis, enrolled in a pregnancy study. CDR3 residues: CASSSYGQGQDQPQHF. The CDR3 nucleotides are TGTGCCAGCTCATCGTATGGACAGGGGCAAGATCAGCCCCAGCATTTT.